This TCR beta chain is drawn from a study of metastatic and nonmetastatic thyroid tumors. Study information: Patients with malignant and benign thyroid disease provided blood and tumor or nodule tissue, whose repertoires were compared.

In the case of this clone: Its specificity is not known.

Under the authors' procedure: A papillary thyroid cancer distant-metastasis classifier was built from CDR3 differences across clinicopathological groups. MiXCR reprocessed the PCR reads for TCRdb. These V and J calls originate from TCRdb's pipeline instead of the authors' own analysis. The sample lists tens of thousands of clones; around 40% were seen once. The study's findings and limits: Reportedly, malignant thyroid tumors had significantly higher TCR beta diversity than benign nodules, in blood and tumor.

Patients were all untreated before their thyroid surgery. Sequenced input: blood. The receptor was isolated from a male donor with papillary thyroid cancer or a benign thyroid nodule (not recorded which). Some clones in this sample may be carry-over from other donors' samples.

CDR3 sequence: CATSRDDLGNTIYF. The CDR3 DNA sequence: TGTGCCACCAGCAGAGATGATTTGGGGAACACCATATATTTT. This rearrangement joins TRBV15 to TRBJ1-3; no firm D call. This CDR3 has 14 amino acids. V shed 0 bases and J shed 7 bases, with 10 bases lying between them. Germline lookup yields CDR1 LNHNV and CDR2 YYDKDF (reference sequence).